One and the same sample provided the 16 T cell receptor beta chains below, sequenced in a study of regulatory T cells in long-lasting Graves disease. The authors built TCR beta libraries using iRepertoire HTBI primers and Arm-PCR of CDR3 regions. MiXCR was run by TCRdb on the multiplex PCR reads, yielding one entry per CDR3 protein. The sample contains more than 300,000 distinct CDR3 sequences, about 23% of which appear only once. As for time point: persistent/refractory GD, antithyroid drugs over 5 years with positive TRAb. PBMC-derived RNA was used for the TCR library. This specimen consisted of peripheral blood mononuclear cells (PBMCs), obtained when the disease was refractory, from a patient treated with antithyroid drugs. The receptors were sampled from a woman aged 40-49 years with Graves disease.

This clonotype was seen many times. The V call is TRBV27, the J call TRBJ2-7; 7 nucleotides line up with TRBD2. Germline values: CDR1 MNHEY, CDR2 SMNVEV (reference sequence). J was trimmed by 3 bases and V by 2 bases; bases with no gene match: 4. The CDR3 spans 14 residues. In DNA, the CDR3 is TGTGCCAGCAGTTTAATCGGCGGGAGCTACGAGCAGTACTTC. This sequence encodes CASSLIGGSYEQYF.

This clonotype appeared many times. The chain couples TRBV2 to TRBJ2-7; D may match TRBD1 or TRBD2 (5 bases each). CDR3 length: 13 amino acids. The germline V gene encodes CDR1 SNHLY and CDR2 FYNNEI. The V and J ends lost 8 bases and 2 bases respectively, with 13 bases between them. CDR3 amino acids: CASARDGAYEQYF. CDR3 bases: TGTGCCAGCGCCCGGGACGGAGCCTACGAGCAGTACTTC.

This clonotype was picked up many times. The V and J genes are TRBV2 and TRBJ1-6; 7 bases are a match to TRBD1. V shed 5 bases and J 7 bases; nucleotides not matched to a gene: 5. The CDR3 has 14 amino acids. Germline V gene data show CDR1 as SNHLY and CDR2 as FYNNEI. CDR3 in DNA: TGTGCCAGCAGTCCCGGGACAGCAAATTCACCCCTCCACTTT. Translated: CASSPGTANSPLHF.

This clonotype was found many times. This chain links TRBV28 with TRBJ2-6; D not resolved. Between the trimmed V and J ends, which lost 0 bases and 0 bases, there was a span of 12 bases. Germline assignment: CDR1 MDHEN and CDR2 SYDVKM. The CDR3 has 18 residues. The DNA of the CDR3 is TGTGCCAGCAGTTTATGGGGGATACGTGACTCTGGGGCCAACGTCCTGACTTTC. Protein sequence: CASSLWGIRDSGANVLTF. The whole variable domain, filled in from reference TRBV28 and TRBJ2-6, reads DVKVTQSSRYLVKRTGEKVFLECVQDMDHENMFWYRQDPGLGLRLIYFSYDVKMKEKGDIPEGYSVSREKKERFSLILESASTNQTSMYLCASSLWGIRDSGANVLTFGAGSRLTVL.

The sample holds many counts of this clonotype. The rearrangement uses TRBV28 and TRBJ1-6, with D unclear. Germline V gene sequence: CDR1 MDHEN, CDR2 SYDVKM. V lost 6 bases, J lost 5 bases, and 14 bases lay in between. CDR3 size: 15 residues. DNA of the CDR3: TGTGCCAGCAGCTGGGTGGGCTACGATAATTCACCCCTCCACTTT. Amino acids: CASSWVGYDNSPLHF.

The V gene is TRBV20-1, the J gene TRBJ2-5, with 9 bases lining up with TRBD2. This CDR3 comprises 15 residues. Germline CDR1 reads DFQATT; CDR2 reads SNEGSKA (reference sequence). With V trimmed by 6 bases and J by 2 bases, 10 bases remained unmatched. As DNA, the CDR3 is TGCAGTGCCACCGACCCGACTAGCGGACAAGAGACCCAGTACTTC. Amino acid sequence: CSATDPTSGQETQYF.

CDR3 loop: CASSQEVLPGELFF. CDR3 in DNA: TGCGCCAGCAGCCAAGAGGTCCTACCCGGGGAGCTGTTTTTT. The V call is TRBV4-1, the J call TRBJ2-2; D unresolved. The CDR3 length is 14 residues. Germline loops: CDR1 MGHRA, CDR2 YSYEKL. V was clipped by 0 bases and J by 6 bases, with 8 bases between them.

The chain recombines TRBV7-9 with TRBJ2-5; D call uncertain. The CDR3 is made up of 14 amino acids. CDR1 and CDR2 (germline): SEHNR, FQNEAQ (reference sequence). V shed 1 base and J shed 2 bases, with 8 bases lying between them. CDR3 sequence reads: CASSLGYRQETQYF. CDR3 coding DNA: TGTGCCAGCAGCTTAGGGTATAGACAAGAGACCCAGTACTTC.

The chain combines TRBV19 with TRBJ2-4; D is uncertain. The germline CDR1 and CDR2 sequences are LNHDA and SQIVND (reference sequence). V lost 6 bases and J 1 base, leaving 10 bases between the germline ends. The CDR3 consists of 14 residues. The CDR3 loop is CASRGLMAKNIQYF. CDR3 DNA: TGTGCCAGTAGGGGGTTGATGGCCAAAAACATTCAGTACTTC. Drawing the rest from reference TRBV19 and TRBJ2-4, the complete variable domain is DGGITQSPKYLFRKEGQNVTLSCEQNLNHDAMYWYRQDPGQGLRLIYYSQIVNDFQKGDIAEGYSVSREKKESFPLTVTSAQKNPTAFYLCASRGLMAKNIQYFGAGTRLSVL.

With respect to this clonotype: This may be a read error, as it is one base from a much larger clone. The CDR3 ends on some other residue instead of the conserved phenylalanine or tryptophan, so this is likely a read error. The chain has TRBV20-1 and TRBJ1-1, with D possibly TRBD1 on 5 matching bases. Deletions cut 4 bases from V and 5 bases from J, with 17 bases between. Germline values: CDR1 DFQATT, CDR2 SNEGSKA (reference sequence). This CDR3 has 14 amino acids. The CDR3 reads CSAKHEGRRTEAFS. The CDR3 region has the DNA TGCAGTGCTAAACATGAGGGACGGAGGACTGAAGCTTTCTCT.

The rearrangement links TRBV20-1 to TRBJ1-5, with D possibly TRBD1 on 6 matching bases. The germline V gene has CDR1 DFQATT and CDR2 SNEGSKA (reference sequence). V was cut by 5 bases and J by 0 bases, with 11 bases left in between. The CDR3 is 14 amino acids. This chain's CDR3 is CSALKTGSNQPQHF. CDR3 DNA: TGCAGTGCTCTAAAGACAGGTAGCAATCAGCCCCAGCATTTT.

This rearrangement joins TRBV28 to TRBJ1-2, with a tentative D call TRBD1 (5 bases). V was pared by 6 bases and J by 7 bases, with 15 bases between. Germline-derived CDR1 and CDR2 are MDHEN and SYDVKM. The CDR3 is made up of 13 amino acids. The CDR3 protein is CASRSGTQGGYTF. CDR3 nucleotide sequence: TGTGCCAGCAGATCCGGGACCCAGGGTGGCTACACCTTC.

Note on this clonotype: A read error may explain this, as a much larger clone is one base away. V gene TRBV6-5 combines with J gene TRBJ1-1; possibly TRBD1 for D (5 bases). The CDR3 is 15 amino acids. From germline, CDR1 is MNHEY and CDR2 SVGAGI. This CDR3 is CASSYLVGRNAEAFF. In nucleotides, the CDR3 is TGTGCCAGCAGTTACCTGGTGGGGCGGAACGCTGAAGCTTTCTTT.

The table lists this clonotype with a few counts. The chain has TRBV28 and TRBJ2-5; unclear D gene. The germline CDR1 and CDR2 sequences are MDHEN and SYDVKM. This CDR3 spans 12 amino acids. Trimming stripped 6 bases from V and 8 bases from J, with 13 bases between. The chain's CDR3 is CASSQPVVTQYF. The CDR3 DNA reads TGTGCCAGCAGCCAACCGGTGGTCACCCAGTACTTC.

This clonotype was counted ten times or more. CDR3 DNA: TGTGCCACCTCAGCGGGAGTCACCGGGGAGCTGTTTTTT. It specifies CATSAGVTGELFF. The rearrangement joins TRBV6-2 or TRBV6-3 to TRBJ2-2; 8 positions agree with TRBD2. J gave up 4 bases and V 10 bases, and 5 bases lay outside the gene matches. There are 13 residues in the CDR3. The germline V gene encodes CDR1 MNHEY and CDR2 SVGEGT.

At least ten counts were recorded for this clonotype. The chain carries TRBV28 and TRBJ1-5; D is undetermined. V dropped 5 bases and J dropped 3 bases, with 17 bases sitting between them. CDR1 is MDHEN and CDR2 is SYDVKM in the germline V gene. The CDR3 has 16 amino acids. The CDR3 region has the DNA TGTGCCAGCAGTCCCCTGATCAGAGTAGTCAATCAGCCCCAGCATTTT. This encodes CASSPLIRVVNQPQHF.